Shown below are 25 T cell receptor beta chains from a single sample sequenced in a study of T cells after yellow fever vaccination. One entry per CDR3 protein, called by TCRdb with MiXCR from the 5' RACE reads. The data contain hundreds of thousands of distinct CDR3 sequences, less than 15% of them singletons. The sequencing here drew on PBMCs, taken on the day of the yellow fever booster vaccination. The receptors shown here come from a man between 25 and 39 years old who received the YFV17D yellow fever vaccine.

Only a few counts were recorded for this clonotype. The chain combines TRBV5-1 with TRBJ2-1, with D possibly TRBD1 on 6 matching bases. Trimming removed 0 bases from V and 1 base from J, with 11 bases in between. This CDR3 spans 16 amino acids. The germline gives CDR1 SGHRS, CDR2 YFSETQ. CDR3 residues: CASSLVRDKSYNEQFF. CDR3 sequence (DNA): TGCGCCAGCAGCTTGGTTCGGGACAAGTCCTACAATGAGCAGTTCTTC.

Concerning this clonotype itself: With a much larger clone just one base away, this may be a read error. This chain links TRBV12-3 or TRBV12-4 with TRBJ1-2, with D possibly being TRBD1 (5 bases). Trimming took off 10 bases at V and 14 bases at J, with 20 bases between the two ends. This CDR3 region has 11 residues. CDR3: CAITPGRDLTF. The CDR3 DNA sequence: TGTGCCATCACCCCAGGCAGGGATCTGACCTTC.

This clonotype was picked up a small number of times. The gene calls are TRBV5-4 and TRBJ2-1, with 7 nucleotides matching TRBD2. Germline CDR1 is SGHNT and CDR2 is YYREEE (reference sequence). This CDR3 has 14 amino acids. After removal of 3 bases from V and 10 bases from J, the junction contained 10 bases not matched to a gene. CDR3 residues: CASSSGGSLGEQFF. The CDR3 DNA sequence: TGTGCCAGCAGCTCGGGCGGGAGTTTGGGCGAGCAGTTCTTC.

The chain has TRBV20-1 and TRBJ2-5, with TRBD2 matching over 13 bases. Germline assignment: CDR1 DFQATT and CDR2 SNEGSKA (reference sequence). J gave up 7 bases and V 3 bases, and 5 bases lay outside the gene matches. The CDR3 covers 14 residues. The CDR3 sequence: CSASGTSGTRTQYF. CDR3 DNA sequence: TGCAGTGCTAGCGGGACTAGCGGGACTCGGACCCAGTACTTC.

This clonotype showed up just a few times. This chain uses TRBV10-3 with TRBJ1-2; D perhaps matches TRBD1 (5 bases). Trimming took off 3 bases at V and 8 bases at J, with 10 bases between the two ends. This CDR3 is 12 amino acids long. Germline lookup yields CDR1 ENHRY and CDR2 SYGVKD. In DNA form, the CDR3 reads TGTGCCATCAGTGAAGGGGCCGGCGGCTACACCTTC. This sequence encodes CAISEGAGGYTF.

This clonotype was counted only a few times. The chain is built from TRBV10-1 and TRBJ2-6, with TRBD2 matching over 11 bases. V dropped 8 bases and J dropped 1; count of bases not matched to a gene: 19. This CDR3 is 21 amino acids long. Germline loops: CDR1 WNHNN, CDR2 SYGVQD (reference sequence). CDR3 in amino acids: CASLGGGLTTSGMSGANVLTF. CDR3 DNA: TGCGCCAGCCTGGGTGGGGGGCTCACGACTAGCGGGATGTCTGGGGCCAACGTCCTGACTTTC.

The chain has TRBV7-8 and TRBJ2-3; 8 bases match TRBD2. Germline CDR1 and CDR2: SGHVS and FQNEAQ. This CDR3 comprises 15 residues. V lost 1 base and J lost 7; bases outside the gene matches: 7. The CDR3 reads CASSLVSSGSNTQYF. The CDR3 nucleotides are TGTGCCAGCAGCTTAGTTTCGAGCGGGAGTAATACGCAGTATTTT.

The chain couples TRBV6-5 to TRBJ2-7; perhaps TRBD2 as D (7 bases). The CDR3 totals 11 residues. V shed 2 bases and J shed 12 bases, with 11 bases lying between them. CDR1 is MNHEY and CDR2 is SVGAGI in the germline V gene. The CDR3 sequence: CASSYKGGWYF. The CDR3 DNA sequence: TGTGCCAGCAGTTACAAGGGGGGGTGGTACTTC.

This clonotype was found many times. The gene calls are TRBV7-9 and TRBJ2-1, with TRBD1 matching 7 bases. The CDR3 spans 12 residues. Germline values: CDR1 SEHNR, CDR2 FQNEAQ (reference sequence). V shed 2 bases and J 15 bases; nucleotides not matched to a gene: 7. The CDR3 protein is CASSLISRGPFF. In nucleotides, the CDR3 is TGTGCCAGCAGCTTAATCTCGAGGGGGCCGTTCTTC.

The chain has TRBV25-1 and TRBJ2-2; D gene unclear. Germline V lookup: CDR1 MGHDK, CDR2 SYGVNS. The V end was cut by 3 bases, the J end by 7 bases, with 6 bases between. The CDR3 totals 12 residues. CDR3 region: CASSDLVGELFF. The CDR3 nucleotides read TGTGCCAGCAGTGACCTCGTCGGGGAGCTGTTTTTT.

The V and J genes are TRBV7-2 and TRBJ2-1; D remains ambiguous. Trimming shortened V by 1 base and J by 7 bases, and 11 bases separated the two germline ends. Germline CDR1 reads SGHTA; CDR2 reads FQGNSA. The CDR3 covers 14 residues. The CDR3 protein is CASSLGVSGNEQFF. CDR3 sequence (DNA): TGTGCCAGCAGCTTAGGAGTATCCGGGAATGAGCAGTTCTTC.

The chain carries TRBV4-2 and TRBJ2-1; D ambiguous. Germline loops: CDR1 LGHNA, CDR2 YNFKEQ. Deletions cut 0 bases from V and 6 bases from J, with 15 bases between. CDR3 length: 16 amino acids. The CDR3 DNA reads as TGTGCCAGCAGCCAAGAATTGGCTCAGACTTTCAATGAGCAGTTCTTC. Translated, it gives CASSQELAQTFNEQFF.

This clonotype has just a few counts. The chain recombines TRBV12-3 or TRBV12-4 with TRBJ1-2; D call uncertain. The CDR3 sequence is 13 residues long. Deletions cut 3 bases from V and 4 bases from J, with 9 bases between. CDR3 protein: CASSFRKGYGYTF. In nucleotides, the CDR3 is TGTGCCAGCAGTTTCAGGAAGGGCTATGGCTACACCTTC.

This chain joins TRBV20-1 and TRBJ2-3; TRBD2 is a possible D gene (6 bases). The CDR3 spans 15 residues. Germline V CDR1 and CDR2: DFQATT, SNEGSKA (reference sequence). Trimming took off 5 bases at V and 2 bases at J, with 17 bases between the two ends. CDR3 region: CSAPRRRGNTDTQYF. The DNA for the CDR3 is TGCAGTGCTCCTCGGAGGCGGGGAAACACAGATACGCAGTATTTT.

This clonotype has a handful of counts. The chain employs TRBV20-1 and TRBJ1-1; D perhaps matches TRBD1 (6 bases). The length of the CDR3 is 13 residues. V lost 3 bases to trimming and J lost 3 bases, with 11 bases between them. CDR1 is DFQATT, CDR2 SNEGSKA, per germline (reference sequence). The CDR3 DNA reads TGCAGTGCTAGCCGAGACAGGTACACTGAAGCTTTCTTT. This gives the protein CSASRDRYTEAFF.

In its sample, this clonotype was seen a few times. This sequence joins TRBV15 and TRBJ1-1; the D is unclear. The CDR3 loop spans 14 amino acids. Germline V lookup: CDR1 LNHNV, CDR2 YYDKDF (reference sequence). V was shortened by 2 bases and J by 1 base, with 8 bases between the two germline ends. Here the CDR3 DNA reads TGTGCCACCAGCAGACAATATGGGAACACTGAAGCTTTCTTT. Amino acid sequence: CATSRQYGNTEAFF.

This clonotype was counted a few times. This sequence joins TRBV7-2 and TRBJ2-7; TRBD2 matches 13 bases. CDR3 length: 15 residues. CDR1 and CDR2 from the germline V gene are SGHTA and FQGNSA. V trimming: 5 bases; J trimming: 4 bases; junction bases outside the gene matches: 5. CDR3 bases: TGTGCCAGCAGCCGGACTAGCGGGAGCGGGTACGAGCAGTACTTC. It codes for CASSRTSGSGYEQYF.

The CDR3 nucleotides read TGTGCCAGCAGCTTTGCGGGAAAAGGAACAGATACGCAGTATTTT. As protein: CASSFAGKGTDTQYF. The genes are TRBV7-4 and TRBJ2-3, with D possibly matching TRBD2 (6 bases). The CDR3 contains 15 residues. CDR1 SGHVT and CDR2 SQSDAQ come from the germline V gene. The ends were cut back, 3 bases at V and 3 bases at J, with 13 bases in the middle. The full variable domain, completed using reference TRBV7-4 and TRBJ2-3, is GAGVSQSPRYKVAKRGRDVALRCDSISGHVTLYWYRQTLGQGSEVLTYSQSDAQRDKSGRPSGRFSAERPERSVSTLKIQRTEQGDSAVYLCASSFAGKGTDTQYFGPGTRLTVL.

V is TRBV20-1 and J is TRBJ2-2; D ambiguous. The germline V and J ends were trimmed by 3 bases and 3 bases, with 8 bases remaining between them. Germline V lookup: CDR1 DFQATT, CDR2 SNEGSKA (reference sequence). The CDR3 runs 13 residues. The CDR3 bases are TGCAGTGCTAGGGACCACGACACCGGGGAGCTGTTTTTT. Translated, it gives CSARDHDTGELFF.

The V and J genes are TRBV4-1 and TRBJ2-1, with no clear D. Between the trimmed V and J ends, which lost 5 bases and 5 bases, there was a span of 13 bases. The CDR3 sequence is 14 residues long. The germline V gene encodes CDR1 MGHRA and CDR2 YSYEKL. In DNA form, the CDR3 reads TGCGCCAGCAGCGTTGGACGGTTTGACAATGAGCAGTTCTTC. Protein product: CASSVGRFDNEQFF.

The gene calls are TRBV5-6 and TRBJ2-3; maybe TRBD1 (5 bases). The CDR3 has 15 amino acids. V was trimmed by 6 bases and J by 2 bases, leaving 16 bases between them. Germline V gene data show CDR1 as SGHDT and CDR2 as YYEEEE. The CDR3 DNA sequence: TGTGCCAGCAACCTCAGACAGCCCCTCACAGATACGCAGTATTTT. This sequence encodes CASNLRQPLTDTQYF. The full variable domain, completed using reference TRBV5-6 and TRBJ2-3, is DAGVTQSPTHLIKTRGQQVTLRCSPKSGHDTVSWYQQALGQGPQFIFQYYEEEERQRGNFPDRFSGHQFPNYSSELNVNALLLGDSALYLCASNLRQPLTDTQYFGPGTRLTVL.

This clonotype was picked up a small number of times. CDR3 nucleotide sequence: TGCAGTGCTAGCGGGAGGGCCGATTGGCACATTCAGTACTTC. It translates to CSASGRADWHIQYF. The rearrangement links TRBV20-1 to TRBJ2-4, with 8 nucleotides matching TRBD2. With 3 bases clipped from V and 8 bases from J, the junction kept 9 bases outside the gene matches. The CDR3 extends over 14 amino acids. Germline V gives CDR1 DFQATT, CDR2 SNEGSKA (reference sequence).

V is TRBV6-2 or TRBV6-3 and J is TRBJ1-1; D perhaps matches TRBD1 (5 bases). Trimming took 7 bases from V and 4 from J, leaving 7 bases between them. There are 11 residues in the CDR3. Germline assignment: CDR1 MNHEY and CDR2 SVGEGT. CDR3 nucleotide sequence: TGTGCCAGCACAGGGCTCACTGAAGCTTTCTTT. This translates into CASTGLTEAFF.

The rearrangement links TRBV4-3 to TRBJ2-1; the match to TRBD2 covers 11 bases. This CDR3 spans 16 amino acids. Germline loops: CDR1 LGHNA, CDR2 YSLEER. V trimming: 0 bases; J trimming: 10 bases; junction bases outside the gene matches: 8. CDR3 sequence: CASSQDGGLAGREQFF. CDR3 coding DNA: TGCGCCAGCAGCCAAGACGGCGGACTAGCGGGTAGGGAGCAGTTCTTC.

This clonotype occurred a few times. The chain carries TRBV7-2 and TRBJ2-5; the D gene is possibly TRBD1 (6 bases). Trimming pared 5 bases from V and 3 bases from J, leaving 13 bases between. This CDR3 is built from 14 residues. Germline lookup yields CDR1 SGHTA and CDR2 FQGNSA. The CDR3 is CASSQRSGEETQYF. The DNA of the CDR3 is TGTGCCAGCAGCCAAAGGTCAGGGGAAGAGACCCAGTACTTC.